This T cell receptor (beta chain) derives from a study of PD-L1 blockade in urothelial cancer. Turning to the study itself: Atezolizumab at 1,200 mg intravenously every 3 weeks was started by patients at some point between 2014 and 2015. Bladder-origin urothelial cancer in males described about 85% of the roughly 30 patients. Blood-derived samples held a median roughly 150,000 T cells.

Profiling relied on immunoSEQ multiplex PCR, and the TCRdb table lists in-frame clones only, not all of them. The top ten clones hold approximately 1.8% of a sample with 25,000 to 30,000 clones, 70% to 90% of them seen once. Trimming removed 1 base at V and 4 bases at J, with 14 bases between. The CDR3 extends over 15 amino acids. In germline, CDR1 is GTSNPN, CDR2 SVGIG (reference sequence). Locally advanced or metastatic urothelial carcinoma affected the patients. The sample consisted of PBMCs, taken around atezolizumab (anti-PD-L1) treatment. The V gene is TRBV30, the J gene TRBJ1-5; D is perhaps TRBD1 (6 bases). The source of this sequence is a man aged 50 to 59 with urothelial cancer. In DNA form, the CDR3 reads TGTGCCTGGAGTGGAGGGGCAGGGACAAATCAGCCCCAGCATTTT. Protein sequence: CAWSGGAGTNQPQHF.